This TCR beta chain originates from a study of T cell repertoires in cytomegalovirus infection. This clonotype was detected many times. TCRdb passed the reads through MiXCR, listing each CDR3 protein once. The repertoire holds about 490,000 distinct CDR3 sequences, with approximately 11% as singletons. The CDR3 is made up of 17 amino acids. V gave up 1 base and J gave up 3 bases; unmatched junction bases: 8. Germline V gene data show CDR1 as SGHVS and CDR2 as FNYEAQ. The chain joins TRBV7-6 to TRBJ1-4; 7 bases align to TRBD1. Sequenced: PBMCs. This receptor was taken from a human donor in good health (CMV status not recorded). Some clones in this sample may be carry-over from other donors' samples. As DNA, the CDR3 is TGTGCCAGCAGCTTAGAGCTCCAGGGGGAGGCTAATGAAAAACTGTTTTTT. Its translation: CASSLELQGEANEKLFF.